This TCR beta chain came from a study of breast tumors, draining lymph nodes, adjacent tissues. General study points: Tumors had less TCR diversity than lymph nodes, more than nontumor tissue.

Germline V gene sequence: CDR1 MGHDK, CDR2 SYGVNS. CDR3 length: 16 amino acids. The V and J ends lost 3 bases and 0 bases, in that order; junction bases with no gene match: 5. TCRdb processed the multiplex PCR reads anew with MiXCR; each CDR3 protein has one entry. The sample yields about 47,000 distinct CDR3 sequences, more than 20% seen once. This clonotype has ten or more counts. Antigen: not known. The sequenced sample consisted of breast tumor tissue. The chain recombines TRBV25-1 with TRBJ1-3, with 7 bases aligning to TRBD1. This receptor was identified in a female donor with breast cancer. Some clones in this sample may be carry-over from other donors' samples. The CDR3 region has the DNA TGTGCCAGCAGTGAGCCGACAGGGCACTCTGGAAACACCATATATTTT. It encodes CASSEPTGHSGNTIYF.